This entry lists 7 T cell receptor beta chains sequenced from one sample in a study of cytomegalovirus exposure and HLA in healthy donors. Primers for the PCR totalled 60 Vbeta and 13 Jbeta. Sequencing was performed with immunoSEQ multiplex PCR; in TCRdb, only in-frame clones are kept and a portion is missing. In the table there are approximately 68,000 clones, about 68% of which are singletons. Source material: PBMCs. These receptors originate from a woman aged 25 to 39 in good health and CMV-seropositive.

In its sample, this clone was seen once. The V gene is TRBV5-1, the J gene TRBJ2-2; D not resolved. The CDR3 is 14 residues long. V was trimmed by 3 bases and J by 6 bases, leaving 12 bases between them. CDR1 and CDR2 (germline): SGHRS, YFSETQ. In DNA, the CDR3 is TGCGCCAGCAGCTCCAGAGTAGCACCCGGGGAGCTGTTTTTT. This encodes CASSSRVAPGELFF.

The CDR3 loop reads CASSTRQGDGETQYF. In nucleotides, the CDR3 is TGTGCCAGCAGCACGAGACAGGGGGACGGGGAGACCCAGTACTTC. The gene calls are TRBV9 and TRBJ2-5, with 9 bases lining up with TRBD1. Looked up from germline, CDR1 is SGDLS and CDR2 is YYNGEE. CDR3 length: 15 amino acids. The J segment lost 5 bases and the V segment lost 4 bases, leaving 9 bases of the junction unmatched.

This clone appeared a few times. This chain's CDR3 is CASSTAGSGSYEQYF. The DNA of the CDR3 is TGTGCCAGCAGTACAGCGGGGAGCGGGTCCTACGAGCAGTACTTC. The chain has TRBV2 and TRBJ2-7; 7 nucleotides agree with TRBD2. The germline gives CDR1 SNHLY, CDR2 FYNNEI. V was clipped by 5 bases and J by 1 base; unmatched bases: 8. This CDR3 is built from 15 residues.

The CDR3 nucleotides are TGCGCCAGCAGCTTGAACAGGGGGGCGAACACTGAAGCTTTCTTT. Residues: CASSLNRGANTEAFF. This rearrangement joins TRBV5-1 to TRBJ1-1, with 8 bases identical to TRBD1. The CDR3 is 15 residues long. The germline V gene encodes CDR1 SGHRS and CDR2 YFSETQ. V shed 1 base and J 1 base; nucleotides not matched to a gene: 3.

The rearrangement joins TRBV6-1 to TRBJ1-1, with TRBD1 identical over 7 bases. The CDR3 has 13 residues. Trimming took 7 bases from V and 3 from J; bases not matched to a gene: 5. Germline V gives CDR1 MNHNS, CDR2 SASEGT. In DNA, the CDR3 is TGTGCCAGCACCGAGGGACAGCACACTGAAGCTTTCTTT. Protein: CASTEGQHTEAFF.

The chain links TRBV6-4 to TRBJ2-3; TRBD2 matches at 8 bases. J lost 5 bases, V lost 2 bases, and 6 bases had no gene match. CDR3 length: 15 residues. Germline V CDR1 and CDR2: MRHNA, SNTAGT. Here the CDR3 reads CASSDQAGVVDTQYF. The CDR3 nucleotides read TGTGCCAGCAGTGACCAAGCGGGAGTCGTAGATACGCAGTATTTT.

V is TRBV28 and J is TRBJ2-7; 9 bases are shared with TRBD1. This CDR3 spans 15 amino acids. Germline V gene sequence: CDR1 MDHEN, CDR2 SYDVKM. The V segment lost 6 bases and the J segment 6 bases; nucleotides outside the gene matches: 12. The chain's CDR3 is CASSLGTGHRSEQYF. As DNA, the CDR3 is TGTGCCAGCAGCCTCGGGACAGGGCATCGCAGCGAGCAGTACTTC.